This T cell receptor (beta chain) was captured by sequencing in a study of cytomegalovirus exposure and HLA in healthy donors. In the case of this clone: Antigen: not known.

CMV serostatus was not recorded for this donor. With 1 base removed from V and 6 bases from J, the gap between germline ends came to 9 bases. Germline V CDR1 and CDR2: SSHAT, FNYEAQ (reference sequence). The CDR3 is 13 amino acids. Study-level results: As confirmed in vitro, a few CMV-associated chains were specific for CMV antigens. TCR beta sequences reportedly predicted most subjects' HLA-A and HLA-B alleles accurately. High specificity and sensitivity for cytomegalovirus status were reported for the classifier.

Primers for the PCR totalled 60 Vbeta and 13 Jbeta. This table comes from immunoSEQ multiplex PCR, and its TCRdb copy is limited to in-frame clones, with some not included. The data hold roughly 130,000 clones, with 70% to 80% observed a single time. The sequenced material came from PBMCs. The chain is built from TRBV7-7 and TRBJ2-5; no definite D call. The TCR originated in a human donor in good health. CDR3 nucleotide sequence: TGTGCCAGCAGCTTAGACGAGTTGAAGACCCAGTACTTC. Protein: CASSLDELKTQYF.